The 4 T cell receptor beta chains presented below share a single source sample, sequenced in a study of a mutant IDH1 vaccine in newly diagnosed glioma. Indicated time point: week 35, safety follow-up. Each vaccine dose was 300 ug of mutant IDH1 20-mer peptide, with topical imiquimod. The table came from immunoSEQ multiplex PCR; TCRdb's copy has only in-frame clones and leaves some out. The sample consists of tens of thousands of clones, around 81% of them appearing once. These TCRs' antigens remain unknown. The starting material was PBMCs, obtained from a glioma patient whose treatment included an IDH1 peptide vaccine. All receptors come from a man in his forties or fifties with glioma.

This chain links TRBV7-8 with TRBJ2-1; D not certain. V lost 4 bases, J lost 6 bases, and 10 bases lay in between. The CDR3 extends over 13 amino acids. CDR1 SGHVS and CDR2 FQNEAQ come from the germline V gene. DNA of the CDR3: TGTGCCAGCAGCTCAGGCGGCATCAATGAGCAGTTCTTC. Amino acid sequence: CASSSGGINEQFF.

This clone was counted only a few times. The chain couples TRBV19 to TRBJ2-1; TRBD1 might be the D (6 bases). CDR3 size: 15 residues. From germline, CDR1 is LNHDA and CDR2 SQIVND (reference sequence). V lost 6 bases and J 4 bases, leaving 16 bases between the germline ends. In DNA form, the CDR3 reads TGTGCCAGTAGACTAGACAGGTCCCCTTACAATGAGCAGTTCTTC. The encoded protein is CASRLDRSPYNEQFF.

The V and J genes are TRBV7-2 and TRBJ1-4, with unresolved D. This CDR3 has 13 residues. Germline V gene lookup returns CDR1 SGHTA and CDR2 FQGNSA. Trimming shortened V by 1 base and J by 10 bases, and 10 bases separated the two germline ends. The CDR3 loop is CASSLGVAGKLFF. The CDR3 coding sequence is TGTGCCAGCAGCTTAGGTGTTGCGGGAAAACTGTTTTTT.

The chain carries TRBV27 and TRBJ2-4; D possibly corresponds to TRBD2 (6 bases). V was cut by 4 bases and J by 9 bases, with 22 bases left in between. CDR3 length equals 16 residues. Germline lookup yields CDR1 MNHEY and CDR2 SMNVEV (reference sequence). The CDR3 is CASSSLGDWGESIQYF. CDR3 in DNA: TGTGCCAGCAGTTCCCTGGGGGATTGGGGGGAATCCATTCAGTACTTC.